This T cell receptor beta chain emerged from a study of control samples from healthy donors and cancer patients. The repertoire was sequenced with immunoSEQ multiplex PCR; TCRdb's copy has only in-frame clones and lacks some. The data hold tens of thousands of clones, with more than 70% observed a single time. Looked up from germline, CDR1 is LGHDT and CDR2 is YNNKEL (reference sequence). Trimming removed 0 bases at V and 4 bases at J, with 15 bases between. CDR3 length equals 16 residues. The source material was PBMCs. The chain is built from TRBV3-1 (or the pseudogene TRBV3-2) and TRBJ1-2; no reliable D call. This clonotype was sampled from a woman aged 60-75 years with lung cancer. The CDR3 DNA reads as TGTGCCAGCAGCCAAGATCGGGCACGACTAGTCTATGGCTACACCTTC. Residues: CASSQDRARLVYGYTF.